This T cell receptor (beta chain) was identified in a study of cytomegalovirus exposure and HLA in healthy donors (dated by TCRdb to 2017 to 2019). For context, the study as a whole: According to an earlier analysis of 587 of the donors, about 180 million T cells yielded approximately 120 million unique TCR beta sequences and approximately 300 Gb of sequence data. Because of strong linkage in the cohort, roughly five DR-DQ haplotypes were treated as single units for association and clustering. A separate validation cohort of roughly 110 different subjects was used in addition to the approximately 640-subject first cohort. The T cell repertoires of around 730 subjects were profiled by immunosequencing and related to cytomegalovirus serostatus. In a later genetic analysis, genome-wide SNP genotypes for about three fifths of the roughly 670 donors were used, and that subset was treated as a discovery cohort. Across 398 genotyped donors of the cohort, an average of roughly 250,000 unique TCR beta nucleotide sequences per donor were sequenced, and roughly 20% of those sequences were non-productive. To predict cytomegalovirus infection status, the study combined high-throughput TCR immunosequencing, statistical association of individual TCRs with disease status, and machine learning. An earlier analysis of around 640 of the donors used high-throughput TCR beta sequencing to judge whether each TCR beta V gene segment behaved as functional or pseudogenic. Around 320 gigabases of sequencing data and 80 million or so unique TCR sequences were included in an early release covering over 600 HLA-typed donors. Of the 350 to 400 genotyped donors, around 81% fell in the genetic ancestry cluster associated with self-reported Caucasian donors. Typing coverage differed by locus: A, B, C, DRB1 and DQB1 were typed in about 629-630 donors, DQA1 in 500 to 550, DPA1 in approximately 600, and DPB1 in roughly 450. Rather than drawing on any new phenotypic data, the later analysis identified candidate immune exposures from TCR beta sequences and the way those sequences occurred across donors. A later analysis re-examined previously published TCR beta repertoires from more than 600 donors and added high-resolution HLA genotyping to investigate patterns of TCR occurrence. All discovery cohort repertoires had been generated using a single sequencing platform. The study aimed to test whether cataloging public T cell receptors could reveal signatures of past pathogen exposure. Donor age, sex, ethnicity and CMV serostatus were compiled together with the repertoire data. Class I and class II HLA loci were covered by the typing at four-digit resolution.

The library was made by the immunoSEQ multiplex PCR assay. For the multiplex PCR, a mixture combining 60 forward primers for TCR Vbeta segments and 13 reverse primers for TCR Jbeta segments was used. Amplification of the CDR3 region of rearranged TCR beta genes was performed with a multiplex PCR assay on genomic DNA. The Illumina HiSeq System was used to sequence the amplified TCR beta libraries as 87-base-pair reads. Per the source publication's procedure: A later analysis tallied tens of millions of unique TCR beta chains across the 666 repertoires, and roughly 11 million of those chains were shared by two or more donors. A nearest-neighbor algorithm error-corrected the raw reads and collapsed the reads into unique sequences, merging closely related sequences to remove PCR and sequencing errors. Alignment of CDR3 sequences to IMGT reference sequences was used to assign V, D and J gene segments. For a sequence to be retained, a match of at least six nucleotides was required to both a V gene segment and a J gene segment. A rearrangement counted as productive if the CDR3 had no stop codons and remained in frame with V and J, and every other rearrangement counted as non-productive. Following IMGT convention, CDR3 was defined as the stretch from the second conserved V-encoded cysteine up to the conserved J-encoded phenylalanine. The earlier analysis of around 640 of the donors excluded sequences that lacked an unambiguous match to a single V gene segment. In an earlier analysis of approximately 560 of the donors, a V segment was called functional when productive rearrangements were above 56.7%, and segregating when the standard deviation between donors exceeded 5%. A statistical classification framework was developed to diagnose cytomegalovirus status using the catalog of TCR beta chain sequences. A later analysis assigned V and J genes by comparing TCR nucleotide sequences with IMGT/GENE-DB human TR gene sequences. Using the TCRdist pipeline, a later analysis assigned CDR3 sequences along with most-parsimonious VDJ recombination scenarios. A later analysis defined each TCR beta chain by its CDR3 amino acid sequence plus V-gene family, and excluded reads lacking a unique V-gene family. As a way to deal with suspected cross-contamination and a sequencing artifact, a later analysis dropped more than 500 nucleotide sequences that were highly shared and had low generation probability. In a later analysis, a clonal expansion index for each public chain was calculated from normalized within-repertoire ranks of inferred template counts. In a later analysis, generation probabilities were computed with a VDJ recombination model fitted to out-of-frame rearrangements, and the resulting probabilities were checked against IGoR. A later analysis scored TCR-TCR, TCR-HLA and TCR-CMV co-occurrence with hypergeometric tests, applying a repertoire-size bias correction to TCR pairs. A later analysis estimated false discovery rates by permuting HLA or CMV assignments 20 times. In a later analysis, co-occurring TCRs were grouped with DBSCAN, and TCRdist sequence similarity was added when clustering was performed within HLA-allele-positive subsets. Repertoires with fewer than 30,000 or more than 120,000 public chains, plus five repertoires with anomalous nucleotide sharing, were excluded from co-occurrence clustering. Held by TCRdb, this immuneACCESS table contains in-frame sequences only and omits some clones. Under half of the omission traces to an unresolved V gene where checked; the cause of the rest is unknown. That table furnishes V, J and clone size, whereas the DNA furnished D and trimming. The sample records fewer than 200,000 clones, about 79% of which are singletons. The leading ten clones occupy approximately 0.76% of the sample.

What the study reported, not specific to this receptor: The classifier was reported to diagnose cytomegalovirus status with high specificity and sensitivity in both the original cohort and the validation cohort. Correlated functional status among segregating V segments might be attributable to linkage disequilibrium, but an unknown experimental factor could not be ruled out. The authors suggested that the approach could potentially be generalized to other disease states and immunological phenotypes. The cohort was sequenced for TCR beta chains only, and without alpha or paired-chain data the features that could be detected were limited. A later genetic analysis reported fewer N-insertions in productive TCRs among donors in an Asian-associated ancestry cluster than the roughly 700-donor mean. For the cohort, immune exposure information was limited to CMV serostatus. Some IMGT-functional V segments, including TRBV6-2 and TRBV6-3, could not be told apart with the 87-base-pair reads, so those segments were excluded. In a later analysis, the rate of TCR association differed among HLA loci, with DRB1 alleles having the most associated TCRs and HLA-C alleles having the fewest. A later analysis associated 15,000 to 20,000 TCR beta sequences with specific HLA alleles at a false discovery rate of 0.05. Several of the top co-occurrence clusters appeared to be linked to parvovirus B19, influenza, CMV and Epstein-Barr virus, according to a later analysis. A further reported finding was that TCR beta sequences accurately predicted the HLA-A and HLA-B alleles for most subjects in the first cohort. In a later analysis, HLA-associated TCR beta chains were found to be more clonally expanded and to have lower generation probabilities than equally common non-associated chains. While some public TCRs were present in many individuals, most TCR sequences turned up only very rarely across donors. HLA typing was unavailable for some donors at each locus, so association tests used only the typed subset. A group of highly shared sequence variants was considered likely to be a technical artifact of the sequencing pipeline. In an earlier analysis of 587 of the donors, most TCR beta V segments appeared in productive rearrangements about 87% or about 30% of the time, broadly matching IMGT annotations. The presence/absence analyses assumed that sequencing depth was roughly uniform across donors, and that assumption may not be true. Strong co-occurrence of HLA alleles, especially DR and DQ, made assigning TCR associations to individual alleles difficult. A total of 150 to 200 TCR beta chains were listed by the study as associated with cytomegalovirus. In vitro tests confirmed that a few of the cytomegalovirus-associated TCR beta chains recognize cytomegalovirus antigens. According to a later analysis, most CMV-associated TCR beta chains appeared to be HLA-restricted, and the HLA associations seemed to be driven largely by CMV exposure. The earlier analysis of approximately 590 of the donors excluded over 15 rarely observed V segments, including chromosome 9 orphons, because counts were too low. In a later genetic analysis, a missense DCLRE1C variant was associated with V-gene and J-gene trimming of TCR beta chains, and the association was replicated in an independent cohort.

A word on this clone: Its antigen specificity is not known. No much larger clonotype is one base removed from it; base qualities were not supplied.

The germline V end is reduced by 0 bases and the J end by 7 bases; junction bases left unmatched: 3. CDR1 and CDR2 are drawn from the germline V gene: SGHTA, FQGNSA. Its CDR3 holds 14 amino acids, cysteine through phenylalanine. The only DNA kept is the CDR3, 42 bases in frame from the first base. In total, roughly 670 healthy bone marrow donors made up the cohort. Cohort members were all nominally healthy when sampled, although unrecorded immune exposures were likely present. The donor tested CMV seronegative and was one of the 352 seronegative cohort members. A peripheral blood sample was provided by each donor, and peripheral blood mononuclear cells were used for TCR beta sequencing. The Qiagen DNeasy Blood Extraction Kit was used to extract genomic DNA from the blood cell samples.

The receptor chain draws on TRBV7-2 and TRBJ2-5; 9 junctional bases match TRBD2. The sample was PBMCs. The sequence derives from a female donor in good health and CMV-seronegative. The DNA sequence is as follows: TGTGCCAGCAGCTTAGCGCGGCGGGGGGGGACCCAGTACTTC. Its product reads: CASSLARRGGTQYF.